These 27 T cell receptor beta chains share one sample of origin, sequenced in a study of glioma-infiltrating T cells. Using RNA template, CDR3s of TCR alpha and beta were amplified with iRepertoire arm-PCR. TCRdb redid the calling of the multiplex PCR reads with MiXCR, one entry per CDR3 protein. This sample yields 100,000 to 150,000 distinct CDR3 sequences, of which about 25% are seen a single time; around a quarter belongs to the top ten. Input material: glioma tissue, nonneoplastic brain tissue, or PBMCs (not recorded which). The receptors originated from a human donor with low-grade glioma or glioblastoma, undergoing nonglioma brain surgery, or in good health (not recorded which).

Comment on this clonotype: A much larger clonotype is one base distant, so this may be a read error. The chain uses TRBV20-1 and TRBJ2-5; D gene uncertain. The V and J ends lost 0 bases and 2 bases respectively, with 10 bases between them. CDR1 is DFQATT, CDR2 SNEGSKA, per germline (reference sequence). The CDR3 runs 14 residues. CDR3 in amino acids: CSARETPTQETQYF. CDR3 DNA sequence: TGCAGTGCTAGAGAAACTCCCACTCAAGAGACCCAGTACTTC.

There are many counts of this clonotype. The rearrangement joins TRBV28 to TRBJ1-2; possible D gene TRBD1, 5 bases. This CDR3 is 13 amino acids long. V lost 6 bases and J 2 bases, leaving 10 bases between the germline ends. Germline V gene lookup returns CDR1 MDHEN and CDR2 SYDVKM. The CDR3 coding sequence is TGTGCCAGCAGACAAAACAGGAACTATGGCTACACCTTC. Protein: CASRQNRNYGYTF.

Notes on this clonotype: One end of the junction fails to match germline, which may point to a read error. The V and J genes are TRBV6-5 and TRBJ2-3; TRBD2 agrees at 10 bases. CDR3 length: 16 residues. The V gene's germline CDR1 is MNHEY and CDR2 SVGAGI. As DNA, the CDR3 is TGTGCCTGCAGTTACTATCTAGCGGGGGTAGGGGATACGCAGTATTTT. Encoded protein: CACSYYLAGVGDTQYF.

This clonotype was detected many times. The V call is TRBV25-1, the J call TRBJ1-1, with 11 bases that match TRBD1. In germline, CDR1 is MGHDK, CDR2 SYGVNS. The trim removed 3 bases at V and 4 bases at J, leaving 10 bases unmatched. CDR3 size: 17 residues. In DNA, the CDR3 is TGTGCCAGCAGTGACCTGGACAGGGGGCTTGGTGGCACTGAAGCTTTCTTT. Its protein product is CASSDLDRGLGGTEAFF.

A few counts support this clonotype. This chain links TRBV27 with TRBJ2-5, with 8 bases matching TRBD2. After removal of 7 bases from V and 5 bases from J, the junction contained 12 bases not matched to a gene. In germline, CDR1 is MNHEY, CDR2 SMNVEV (reference sequence). The length of the CDR3 is 15 residues. The CDR3 DNA follows: TGTGCCAGCAACGTAGCGGGGTTTGCGCTTGAGACCCAGTACTTC. It encodes CASNVAGFALETQYF.

In the case of this clonotype: Compared with germline, one end of the junction differs, possibly owing to a read error. This rearrangement joins TRBV4-1 to TRBJ1-1; unclear D gene. Germline V gene sequence: CDR1 MGHRA, CDR2 YSYEKL. The CDR3 has 15 amino acids. The CDR3 loop reads CTSSQTDGWNTEAFF. The DNA of the CDR3 is TGCACCAGCAGCCAGACTGACGGCTGGAACACTGAAGCTTTCTTT.

On this clonotype: With a much larger clone just one base away, this may be a read error. V and J are TRBV7-9 and TRBJ2-1; TRBD1 or TRBD2 may be the D gene (5 bases each). The CDR3 loop spans 15 amino acids. Germline CDR1 SEHNR, CDR2 FQNEAQ (reference sequence). CDR3 coding DNA: TGTGCCACCAGTGCTGCAGGGAGCTCCTACAATGAGCAGTTATTC. Encoded protein: CATSAAGSSYNEQLF.

This clonotype was seen a handful of times. The junction shows a germline mismatch at one end, possibly a read error. The J gene is TRBJ1-5, the V gene TRBV10-3; 8 bases fit TRBD1. The CDR3 runs to 14 residues. Germline V gene data show CDR1 as ENHRY and CDR2 as SYGVKD. The CDR3 is CAISGSGGKQPQHF. CDR3 nucleotide sequence: TGTGCCATCAGTGGCTCAGGGGGCAAACAGCCCCAGCATTTT.

The sample holds a few counts of this clonotype. This rearrangement joins TRBV7-2 to TRBJ1-2; maybe TRBD1 (6 bases). Trimming stripped 6 bases from V and 2 bases from J, with 13 bases between. CDR3 length: 14 residues. Germline CDR1 and CDR2: SGHTA and FQGNSA. This CDR3 is CASRKGGQNYGYTF. The CDR3 DNA is TGTGCCAGCAGAAAAGGAGGACAGAACTATGGCTACACCTTC.

V and J are TRBV25-1 and TRBJ2-3; TRBD2 matches at 10 bases. This CDR3 has 15 residues. From germline, CDR1 is MGHDK and CDR2 SYGVNS. The V gene end was trimmed by 4 bases and the J gene end by 4 bases; junction bases not matched to a gene: 5. The CDR3 loop is CASSGSGGASDTQYF. The CDR3 nucleotides are TGTGCCAGCAGTGGAAGCGGGGGGGCGTCAGATACGCAGTATTTT.

V is TRBV29-1 and J is TRBJ2-2; D is possibly TRBD1 (6 bases). The V end was cut by 5 bases, the J end by 2 bases, with 15 bases between. The length of the CDR3 is 15 residues. Germline V gene data show CDR1 as SQVTM and CDR2 as ANQGSEA. The chain's CDR3 is CSVPRQGHNTGELFF. The CDR3 DNA reads TGCAGCGTTCCACGGCAGGGGCATAACACCGGGGAGCTGTTTTTT.

Concerning this clonotype: Germline and junction disagree at one end, which may indicate a read error. The chain carries TRBV28 and TRBJ2-1, with 7 bases lining up with TRBD2. CDR1 and CDR2 (germline): MDHEN, SYDVKM. This CDR3 has 12 residues. The DNA of the CDR3 is TGCGCCAGCAGCCTCAGCGGGGATGAGCAGTTCTTC. Protein: CASSLSGDEQFF.

This clonotype occurred a few times. J is TRBJ2-4 and V is TRBV11-3; the match to TRBD2 covers 7 bases. Losses at the gene ends were 7 bases for V and 5 bases for J; bases not matched to a gene: 14. Germline CDR1 and CDR2: SGHNT and YENEEA. This CDR3 comprises 16 residues. This CDR3 reads CASKGGMQGLENIQYF. In DNA form, the CDR3 reads TGTGCCAGCAAGGGAGGGATGCAGGGTTTGGAAAACATTCAGTACTTC.

This clonotype was counted ten times or more. CDR3: CASSLAPATDTQYF. The CDR3 DNA is TGTGCCAGCAGCTTAGCTCCAGCCACAGATACGCAGTATTTT. The V and J genes are TRBV7-2 and TRBJ2-3; D remains unclear. Trimming pared 0 bases from V and 2 bases from J, leaving 6 bases between. This CDR3 is built from 14 residues. Germline CDR1 SGHTA, CDR2 FQGNSA.

For the CDR3, the DNA is TGTGCCAGTCGTGACAGGGATTACACTGAAGCTTTCTTT. Encoded protein: CASRDRDYTEAFF. V usage is TRBV7-3 and J usage is TRBJ1-1; the match to TRBD1 covers 7 bases. The CDR3 totals 13 residues. V was clipped by 9 bases and J by 3 bases; unmatched bases: 7. Germline CDR1 SGHTA, CDR2 FQGTGA.

On this clonotype: At one end the junction does not follow the germline gene, possibly because of a read error. This chain joins TRBV12-3 or TRBV12-4 and TRBJ1-1; D is undetermined. This CDR3 contains 14 residues. The CDR3 here is CDSSSQSLFLEAFF. The CDR3 coding sequence is TGTGACAGCAGTTCCCAGTCCTTGTTCCTGGAAGCTTTCTTT.

Concerning this clonotype: A much larger clone is a single base away; this may be a read error. V gene TRBV20-1 combines with J gene TRBJ2-1, with 7 bases lining up with TRBD2. The germline CDR1 and CDR2 sequences are DFQATT and SNEGSKA (reference sequence). This CDR3 contains 11 residues. V lost 7 bases, J lost 10 bases, and 7 bases stayed unmatched. In nucleotides, the CDR3 is TGCAGTGGAGGACTAGTTAAAGAGCAGTTCTTC. It is translated as CSGGLVKEQFF.

This clonotype was found a few times. J is TRBJ2-1 and V is TRBV6-1; D remains unclear. V lost 5 bases and J 5 bases, leaving 7 bases between the germline ends. The CDR3 length is 12 residues. Germline CDR1 MNHNS, CDR2 SASEGT. CDR3 protein: CASSTENNEQFF. In DNA form, the CDR3 reads TGTGCCAGCAGTACGGAAAACAATGAGCAGTTCTTC.

This clonotype was seen repeatedly, ten times or more. The chain recombines TRBV15 with TRBJ2-3; D is uncertain. V lost 0 bases and J lost 4, with 11 bases in between. CDR1 is LNHNV and CDR2 is YYDKDF in the germline V gene (reference sequence). CDR3 size: 15 residues. Here the CDR3 reads CATSRDGDPADTQYF. The CDR3 region has the DNA TGTGCCACCAGCAGAGATGGGGATCCCGCAGATACGCAGTATTTT. Full variable domain (outside the CDR3, taken from reference TRBV15 and TRBJ2-3): DAMVIQNPRYQVTQFGKPVTLSCSQTLNHNVMYWYQQKSSQAPKLLFHYYDKDFNNEADTPDNFQSRRPNTSFCFLDIRSPGLGDTAMYLCATSRDGDPADTQYFGPGTRLTVL.

In its sample, this clonotype was seen a few times. The chain has TRBV5-4 and TRBJ2-1, with 11 bases lining up with TRBD2. CDR1 and CDR2 (germline): SGHNT, YYREEE (reference sequence). This CDR3 has 15 residues. V lost 1 base, J lost 4 bases, and 1 base stayed unmatched. The CDR3 DNA reads TGTGCCAGCAGCTTGAGACTAGCGGGGTACAATGAGCAGTTCTTC. The encoded protein is CASSLRLAGYNEQFF.

This clonotype was observed many times. The chain joins TRBV24-1 to TRBJ2-3, with D possibly TRBD2 on 6 matching bases. Trimming took off 9 bases at V and 5 bases at J, with 8 bases between the two ends. Germline V gene data show CDR1 as KGHDR and CDR2 as SFDVKD. CDR3 length: 11 residues. The DNA of the CDR3 is TGTGCCACCGGAGCGGGAGATACGCAGTATTTT. It yields the protein CATGAGDTQYF.

The chain couples TRBV4-1 to TRBJ2-1, with 7 positions matching TRBD1. The CDR3 has 14 residues. With 0 bases clipped from V and 12 bases from J, the junction kept 8 bases outside the gene matches. The V gene's germline CDR1 is MGHRA and CDR2 YSYEKL. Here the CDR3 DNA reads TGCGCCAGCAGCCAAGATTACAGGGGCAAAGGGCAGTTCTTC. Amino acids: CASSQDYRGKGQFF.

This clonotype was picked up a small number of times. This chain uses TRBV7-3 with TRBJ2-3; 9 nucleotides agree with TRBD2. Trimming took 5 bases from V and 6 from J; bases not matched to a gene: 12. Germline V gives CDR1 SGHTA, CDR2 FQGTGA. This CDR3 contains 16 residues. In DNA, the CDR3 is TGTGCCAGCAGCCAAGGGCCAGCGGGGGGCTCGGATACGCAGTATTTT. Its translation is CASSQGPAGGSDTQYF.

Concerning this clonotype: Possible read error: a much larger clone is one base away. V gene TRBV25-1 combines with J gene TRBJ2-1; D is possibly TRBD2 (6 bases). CDR1 is MGHDK, CDR2 SYGVNS, per germline. Trimming pared 10 bases from V and 11 bases from J, leaving 15 bases between. This CDR3 contains 11 residues. The CDR3 region has the DNA TGTGCCAACTGGTGGGGAGGTAAGCAGTTCTTC. Its protein is CANWWGGKQFF.

For this clonotype: A single base separates this from a much larger clone, so it may be a read error. The chain employs TRBV27 and TRBJ1-1; D is undetermined. CDR1 MNHEY and CDR2 SMNVEV come from the germline V gene (reference sequence). There are 14 residues in the CDR3. CDR3 sequence (DNA): TGTGCCAGCATAGACATATACATAAACACTGGAGCTTTCTTT. Its translation: CASIDIYINTGAFF.

This clonotype has at least ten counts. The chain links TRBV15 to TRBJ2-1, with D unresolved. Trimming pared 2 bases from V and 0 bases from J, leaving 14 bases between. Germline V CDR1 and CDR2: LNHNV, YYDKDF (reference sequence). The CDR3 runs to 17 residues. CDR3 coding DNA: TGTGCCACCAGCAGATCGGGTCTTTTTAGCTCCTACAATGAGCAGTTCTTC. Translation: CATSRSGLFSSYNEQFF.

At least ten counts were recorded for this clonotype. The chain carries TRBV27 and TRBJ2-3, with 9 nucleotides matching TRBD2. There are 14 residues in the CDR3. The junction had 8 bases not matched to a gene; V was cut back by 11 bases and J by 2 bases. Looked up from germline, CDR1 is MNHEY and CDR2 is SMNVEV (reference sequence). The CDR3 DNA reads TGTGCCGGGGCCCTAGCGGGGCCCACAGATACGCAGTATTTT. Protein product: CAGALAGPTDTQYF.